This record looks at one TCR beta chain sequence and its context. Its matching antigen is unknown. This specimen comes from a study of STAT3 mutations in large granular lymphocyte leukemia. Study-wide context: Among longitudinally sequenced T-LGLL patients, roughly half had canonical activating STAT3 mutations detected. Findings and limits, study-wide: Some patients had dominant TCR clones larger than their STAT3 mutant burden. At least one immunodominant TCR beta clonotype appeared in every T-cell large granular lymphocyte leukemia patient. Samples missed the first appearance of the clone.

The table came from immunoSEQ multiplex PCR; TCRdb's copy has only in-frame clones and leaves some out. The data hold around 8,000 clones, with 91% observed a single time. The sequenced sample was peripheral blood mononuclear cells. This receptor was taken from a man aged 45-65 years with T-cell large granular lymphocyte leukemia. Some clones in this sample may be carry-over from other donors' samples.

The CDR3 DNA is TGCGCCAGCAGTGGGGCAGGTTTTAATGAAAAACTGTTTTTT. It specifies CASSGAGFNEKLFF. The chain couples TRBV10-2 to TRBJ1-4; D is unresolved. Germline V CDR1 and CDR2: WSHSY, SAAADI. The CDR3 has 14 amino acids. Trimming shortened V by 4 bases and J by 4 bases, and 10 bases separated the two germline ends.